The 4 T cell receptor beta chains below all came from one sample that was sequenced in a study of human T cells and chemical hapten exposure. From the RACE reads, TCRdb called clonotypes with MiXCR, one entry per CDR3 protein. The sample has tens of thousands of distinct CDR3 sequences, around 12% seen once; the top ten hold less than 2.5%. Time point of the sample: pre-sensitization, week 0. Treatment meaning: therapeutic diphenylcyclopropenone sensitization with weekly scalp DPC. Sequencing started from total RNA isolated from unfractionated whole blood. Sequenced material: whole blood, taken in connection with sensitization to the hapten diphenylcyclopropenone (DPC). Receptors were obtained from a woman in her thirties or forties with alopecia areata. Some clones in this sample may be carry-over from other donors' samples.

This clonotype has at least ten counts. V gene TRBV5-1 combines with J gene TRBJ2-7; unclear D gene. Germline loops: CDR1 SGHRS, CDR2 YFSETQ. The CDR3 totals 13 residues. V was clipped by 0 bases and J by 3 bases, with 7 bases between them. CDR3 in amino acids: CASSLALVYEQYF. CDR3 bases: TGCGCCAGCAGCTTGGCCTTGGTCTACGAGCAGTACTTC.

This rearrangement joins TRBV28 to TRBJ2-5; tentative D call: TRBD1 (8 bases). The V gene's germline CDR1 is MDHEN and CDR2 SYDVKM. This CDR3 is built from 15 residues. V lost 6 bases to trimming and J lost 4 bases, with 18 bases between them. The CDR3 loop reads CASRVDRGGGETQYF. In DNA, the CDR3 is TGTGCCAGCAGGGTAGACAGGGGCGGGGGAGAGACCCAGTACTTC. The full variable domain, in which reference TRBV28 and TRBJ2-5 provide the parts outside the CDR3, is DVKVTQSSRYLVKRTGEKVFLECVQDMDHENMFWYRQDPGLGLRLIYFSYDVKMKEKGDIPEGYSVSREKKERFSLILESASTNQTSMYLCASRVDRGGGETQYFGPGTRLLVL.

The chain links TRBV28 to TRBJ1-1, with 11 positions matching TRBD1. With 7 bases clipped from V and 6 bases from J, the junction kept 7 bases outside the gene matches. The CDR3 sequence is 14 residues long. In germline, CDR1 is MDHEN, CDR2 SYDVKM. The CDR3 DNA is TGTGCCAGCACCACGGGACAGGGGGAATCTGAAGCTTTCTTT. Amino acid sequence: CASTTGQGESEAFF.

Only a few counts were recorded for this clonotype. The gene calls are TRBV6-5 and TRBJ2-1; the D gene is possibly TRBD2 (5 bases). The V gene lost 5 bases and the J gene lost 8 bases, with 7 bases spanning the gap. The CDR3 covers 11 residues. The germline gives CDR1 MNHEY, CDR2 SVGAGI. The chain's CDR3 is CASSTGYEQFF. As DNA, the CDR3 is TGTGCCAGCAGTACGGGGTATGAGCAGTTCTTC.